This T cell receptor (beta chain) derives from a study of blood T cell repertoires in COVID-19. Libraries were prepared by immunoSEQ multiplex PCR; TCRdb keeps only in-frame clonotypes and omits some of them. The data contain some 180,000 clones, about four fifths of them seen just once; the ten biggest clones take up roughly 2%. This CDR3 region has 13 residues. With 4 bases clipped from V and 6 bases from J, the junction kept 2 bases outside the gene matches. CDR1 is SGDLS and CDR2 is YYNGEE in the germline V gene. The TCR sequence derives from a woman at least 80 years old with acute or convalescent COVID-19. The V call is TRBV9, the J call TRBJ1-3; 9 bases align to TRBD1. The sequenced material came from peripheral blood. The CDR3 nucleotides read TGTGCCAGCAGCCCACAGGGGGCAAACACCATATATTTT. Amino acids: CASSPQGANTIYF.